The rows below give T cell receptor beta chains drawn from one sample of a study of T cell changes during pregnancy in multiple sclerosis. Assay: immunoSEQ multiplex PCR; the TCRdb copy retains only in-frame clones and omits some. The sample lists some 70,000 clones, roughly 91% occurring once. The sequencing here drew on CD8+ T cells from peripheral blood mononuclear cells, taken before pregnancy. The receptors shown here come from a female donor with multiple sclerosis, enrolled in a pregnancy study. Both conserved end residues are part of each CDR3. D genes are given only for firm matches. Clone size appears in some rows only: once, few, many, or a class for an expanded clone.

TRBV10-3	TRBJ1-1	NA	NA	TGTGCCATCAGTGAGCGGGGGATGGACTTCGCCACCAACACTGAAGCTTTCTTT	CAISERGMDFATNTEAFF
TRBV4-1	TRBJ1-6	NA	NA	TGCGCCAGCAGCCAGGAGTCTCCTTTCTCACCCCTCCACTTT	CASSQESPFSPLHF
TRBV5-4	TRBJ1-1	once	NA	TGTGCCAGCAGCGGGGGGGACGGACGAGAAGCTTTCTTT	CASSGGDGREAFF
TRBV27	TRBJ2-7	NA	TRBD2	TGTGCCAGCAGTTGGACTAGCGGGGGGCCTTACTACGAGCAGTACTTC	CASSWTSGGPYYEQYF
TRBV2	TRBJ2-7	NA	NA	TGTGCCAGCATACTGACAGACTACGAGCAGTACTTC	CASILTDYEQYF
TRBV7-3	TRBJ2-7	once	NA	TGTGCCAGCAGCTCACCCGACGGGCTTTCCGGGGTCTACGAGCAGTACTTC	CASSSPDGLSGVYEQYF
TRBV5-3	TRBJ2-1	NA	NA	TGTGCCAGGAGTACTTGGGACTGCGCATTTTGTGAGCAGTTCTTC	CARSTWDCAFCEQFF
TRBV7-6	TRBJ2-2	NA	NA	TGTGCCAGCAGCTTTGGGGGCGGGACCGGGGAGCTGTTTTTT	CASSFGGGTGELFF
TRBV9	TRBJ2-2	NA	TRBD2	TGTGCCAGCTGTGCGGGGGGTGGCACCGGGGAGCTGTTTTTT	CASCAGGGTGELFF
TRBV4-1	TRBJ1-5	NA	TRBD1	TGCGCCAGCAGCCAAGGACAGGGGATAAGCAATCAGCCCCAGCATTTT	CASSQGQGISNQPQHF
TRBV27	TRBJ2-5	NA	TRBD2	TGTGCCAGCAGTCCGATTAGCGGGGGGGTCGGAGAGACCCAGTACTTC	CASSPISGGVGETQYF
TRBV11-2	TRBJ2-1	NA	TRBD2	TGTGCCAGCAGCTTAGGCTGGGGGCCACTAGCGGGAGTCAATGAGCAGTTCTTC	CASSLGWGPLAGVNEQFF
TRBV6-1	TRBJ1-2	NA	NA	TGTGCCAGCAGTGACGCGCCGGGTGGCTACACCTTC	CASSDAPGGYTF
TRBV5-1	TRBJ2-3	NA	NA	TGCGCCAGCAGCTCCGCCGCGGAGCGGTCCGCTCCAGATACGCAGTATTTT	CASSSAAERSAPDTQYF
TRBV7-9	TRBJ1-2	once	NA	TGTGCCAGCAGCCCCCGGGGGGCTTTTTATGGCTACACCTTC	CASSPRGAFYGYTF
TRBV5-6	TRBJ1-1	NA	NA	TGTGCCAGCAGCTTCCAGGGGTTTTCTACTGAAGCTTTCTTT	CASSFQGFSTEAFF
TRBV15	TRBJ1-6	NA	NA	TGTGCCACCCGGGAGTCCTATAATTCACCCCTCCACTTT	CATRESYNSPLHF
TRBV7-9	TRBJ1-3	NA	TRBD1	TGTGCCAGCAGCCATCCGGGACAGCCCTCTGGAAACACCATATATTTT	CASSHPGQPSGNTIYF
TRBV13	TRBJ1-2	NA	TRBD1	TGTGCCAGCAGCCCACGGACAGGGTTTAACTATGGCTACACCTTC	CASSPRTGFNYGYTF
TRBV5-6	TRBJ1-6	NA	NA	TGTGCCAGCAGCTTGGCCACAGGAGGGTCCTATAATTCACCCCTCCACTTT	CASSLATGGSYNSPLHF
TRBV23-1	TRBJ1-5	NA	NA	TGCGCCAGCAGTCAATCGCCGGGGGACGGTCAGCCCCAGCATTTT	CASSQSPGDGQPQHF
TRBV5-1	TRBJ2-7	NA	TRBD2	TGCGCCAGCACCGGGGGGACTACCTACGAGCAGTACTTC	CASTGGTTYEQYF
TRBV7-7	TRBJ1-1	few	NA	TGTGCTAGCAGCTCCTTTATGAACACTGAAGCTTTCTTT	CASSSFMNTEAFF
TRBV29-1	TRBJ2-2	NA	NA	TGCAGCGTTGAAAAACAGGGTCTGGGCACCGGGGAGCTGTTTTTT	CSVEKQGLGTGELFF
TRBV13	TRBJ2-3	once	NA	TGTGCCAGCAGCTTACGCAATACCGTTGAGGATACGCAGTATTTT	CASSLRNTVEDTQYF
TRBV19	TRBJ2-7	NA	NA	TGTGCCAGTGCCTTCGTAGGCAGGGAGGACGAGCAGTACTTC	CASAFVGREDEQYF
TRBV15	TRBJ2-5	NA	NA	TGTGCCACCAACGCGGACTATAACCAAGAGACCCAGTACTTC	CATNADYNQETQYF
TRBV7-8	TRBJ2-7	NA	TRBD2	TGTGCCAGCAGCCCAAAACTAGCGGGGGTTACTGGTGAGCAGTACTTC	CASSPKLAGVTGEQYF
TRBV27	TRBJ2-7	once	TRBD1	TGTGCCAGCAGTTCCAACAGGGGAAGCGAGCAGTACTTC	CASSSNRGSEQYF
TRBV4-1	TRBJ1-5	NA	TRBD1	TGCGCCAGCAGCCTGGACAGGGGGAGTCAGCCCCAGCATTTT	CASSLDRGSQPQHF
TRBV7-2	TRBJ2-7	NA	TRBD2	TGTGCCAGCAGCTCCCGAGCGGGGGGGCCCTACGAGCAGTACTTC	CASSSRAGGPYEQYF
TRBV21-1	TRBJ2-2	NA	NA	TGTGCCAGCAGCAAGTCCAGGGGAACCGGGGAGCTGTTTTTT	CASSKSRGTGELFF
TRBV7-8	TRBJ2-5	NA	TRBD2	TGTGCCAGCAGCTCCCGACTAGCGGGGACCCAAGAGACCCAGTACTTC	CASSSRLAGTQETQYF
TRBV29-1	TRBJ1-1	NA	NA	TGCAGCGTTGAAGATGGGGGGGTAGCTTTCTTT	CSVEDGGVAFF
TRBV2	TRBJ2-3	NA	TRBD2	TGTGCCAGCAGTGACGGCCGGACTAGCGGGGGGCGTGGCACAGATACGCAGTATTTT	CASSDGRTSGGRGTDTQYF
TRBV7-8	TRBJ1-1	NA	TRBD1	TGTGCCAGCAGCACGACAGGGGGAGGGTACACTGAAGCTTTCTTT	CASSTTGGGYTEAFF
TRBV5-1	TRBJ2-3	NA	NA	TGCGCCAGCGCGGACATGAGCACAGATACGCAGTATTTT	CASADMSTDTQYF
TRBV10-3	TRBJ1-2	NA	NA	TGTGCCATCAGTGAGCATTCGGGGGGTGGTGGCTACACCTTC	CAISEHSGGGGYTF
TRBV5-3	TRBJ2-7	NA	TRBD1	TGTGCCAGAAGCTGGCCGTCGTCGGGACAGCAGAACTACGAGCAGTACTTC	CARSWPSSGQQNYEQYF